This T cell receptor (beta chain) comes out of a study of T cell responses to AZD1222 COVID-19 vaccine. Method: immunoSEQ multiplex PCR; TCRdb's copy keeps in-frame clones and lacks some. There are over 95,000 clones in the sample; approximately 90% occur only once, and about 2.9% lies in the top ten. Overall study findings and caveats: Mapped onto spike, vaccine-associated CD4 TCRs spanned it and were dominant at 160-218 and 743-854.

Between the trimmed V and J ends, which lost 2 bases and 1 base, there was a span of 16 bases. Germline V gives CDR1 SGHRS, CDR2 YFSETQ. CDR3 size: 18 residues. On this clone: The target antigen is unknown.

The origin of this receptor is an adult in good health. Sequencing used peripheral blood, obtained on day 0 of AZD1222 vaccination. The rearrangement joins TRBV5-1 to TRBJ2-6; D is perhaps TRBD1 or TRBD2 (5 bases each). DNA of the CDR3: TGCGCCAGCAGCTTCGGGGCAGGGAAACATTCTGGGGCCAACGTCCTGACTTTC. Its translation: CASSFGAGKHSGANVLTF.